This T cell receptor (beta chain) stems from a study of Ad26.COV2.S vaccination and SARS-CoV-2 variants. Study-level background: Ad26.COV2.S was injected intramuscularly once or twice, 56 days apart. Study findings and constraints: Measurement of non-spike TCR breadth gave similar results in vaccine and placebo recipients.

Sequencing used immunoSEQ multiplex PCR; TCRdb keeps in-frame clones, though not all of them. This table has hundreds of thousands of clones, roughly 87% appearing once. This clone occurred a few times. The antigen remains unidentified. Treatment indicated: roughly 20 received Ad26.COV2.S at low or high dose, single or two shots; about 5 received placebo; per-sample allocation not given. Sampling happened 63 days after the first vaccine or placebo injection. Donation was by an adult aged 18-55 years who was in Boston. Ad26.COV2.S expressed prefusion-stabilized spike from the original Wuhan strain. V was trimmed by 6 bases and J by 0 bases, leaving 9 bases between them. The CDR3 length is 14 residues. Germline-derived CDR1 and CDR2 are LNHDA and SQIVND (reference sequence).

The chain uses TRBV19 and TRBJ1-3; no firm D call. Sequencing was performed on peripheral blood, taken in a trial of Ad26.COV2.S vaccine versus placebo. The source is a person aged 18-65 years who received the Ad26.COV2.S COVID-19 vaccine or a placebo. CDR3 sequence reads: CASSPGISGNTIYF. Here the CDR3 DNA reads TGTGCCAGTAGCCCCGGGATCTCTGGAAACACCATATATTTT.